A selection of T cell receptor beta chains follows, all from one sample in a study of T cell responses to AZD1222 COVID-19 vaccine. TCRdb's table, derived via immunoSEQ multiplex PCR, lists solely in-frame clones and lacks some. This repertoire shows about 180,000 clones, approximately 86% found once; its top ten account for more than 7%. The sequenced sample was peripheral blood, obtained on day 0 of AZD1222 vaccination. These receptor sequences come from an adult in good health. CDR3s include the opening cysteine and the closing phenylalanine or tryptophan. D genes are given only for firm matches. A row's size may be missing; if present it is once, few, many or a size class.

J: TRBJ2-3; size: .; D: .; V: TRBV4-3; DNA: TGCGCCAGCAGCCAAGACACCTATACGCAGTATTTT; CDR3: CASSQDTYTQYF
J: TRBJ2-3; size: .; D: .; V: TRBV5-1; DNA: TGCGCCAGCAGCTTAACCACTAGCACAGATACGCAGTATTTT; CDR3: CASSLTTSTDTQYF
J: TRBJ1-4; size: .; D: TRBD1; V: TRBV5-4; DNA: TGTGCCAGCAGCCCGGGACAGGCGAGGGGTGAAAAACTGTTTTTT; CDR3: CASSPGQARGEKLFF
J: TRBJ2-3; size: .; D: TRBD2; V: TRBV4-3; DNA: TGCGCCAGCAGCCAAGAAGGGCGGGGGTCAGATACGCAGTATTTT; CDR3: CASSQEGRGSDTQYF
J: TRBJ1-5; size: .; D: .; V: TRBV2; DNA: TGTGCCAGCAGTGTAGCGGGGCCAAATCAGCCCCAGCATTTT; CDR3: CASSVAGPNQPQHF
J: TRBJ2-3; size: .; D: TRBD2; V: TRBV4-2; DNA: TGTGCCAGCAGCCAAGAAGTATCGAGCGGGGGGGATCGGCCAGATACGCAGTATTTT; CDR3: CASSQEVSSGGDRPDTQYF
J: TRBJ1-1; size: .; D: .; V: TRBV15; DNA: TGTGCCACCAGCAGAGCGCGGGGGGGCACTGAAGCTTTCTTT; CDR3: CATSRARGGTEAFF
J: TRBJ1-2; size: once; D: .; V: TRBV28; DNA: TGTGCCAGCAGTTTGAACGGGTTGTCGGGTGGCTACACCTTC; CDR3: CASSLNGLSGGYTF
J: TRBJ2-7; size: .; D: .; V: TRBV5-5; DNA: TGTGCCAGCAGCTTACTGCCCAGCAGCTCCTACGAGCAGTACTTC; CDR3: CASSLLPSSSYEQYF
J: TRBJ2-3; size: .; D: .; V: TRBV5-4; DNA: TGTGCCAGCAGCCCGGGACCAGATACGCAGTATTTT; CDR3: CASSPGPDTQYF
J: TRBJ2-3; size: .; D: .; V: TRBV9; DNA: TGTGCCAGCAGCGCCCTGGCGGAGTCTAGCACAGATACGCAGTATTTT; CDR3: CASSALAESSTDTQYF
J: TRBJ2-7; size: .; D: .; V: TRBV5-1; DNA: TGCGCCAGCAGCTTGGCGCCTCAGGGGTCTCCCGAGCAGTACTTC; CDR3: CASSLAPQGSPEQYF
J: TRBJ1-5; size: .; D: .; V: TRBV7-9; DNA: TGTGCCAGCAGCTTAGACAATCAGCCCCAGCATTTT; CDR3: CASSLDNQPQHF
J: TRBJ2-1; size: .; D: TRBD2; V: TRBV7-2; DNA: TGTGCCAGCAGCGCCGCTAGCGGGGGTCACAATGAGCAGTTCTTC; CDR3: CASSAASGGHNEQFF
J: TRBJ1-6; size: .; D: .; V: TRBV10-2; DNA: TGCGCCAGCAGTGGACGGGCCGCCTCAGGTTCACCCCTCCACTTT; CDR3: CASSGRAASGSPLHF
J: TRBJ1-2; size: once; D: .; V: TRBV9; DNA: TGTGCCAGCAGCGTAGCTCCGGGGGGATCGAGGGCTGGCTACACCTTC; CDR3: CASSVAPGGSRAGYTF
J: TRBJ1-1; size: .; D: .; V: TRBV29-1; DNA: TGCAGCGCGTTAACAGGACGCGGCACTGAAGCTTTCTTT; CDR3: CSALTGRGTEAFF
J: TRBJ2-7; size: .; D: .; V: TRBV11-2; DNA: TGTGCCAGCAGCTCTTGGACACTATCCTACGAGCAGTACTTC; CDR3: CASSSWTLSYEQYF